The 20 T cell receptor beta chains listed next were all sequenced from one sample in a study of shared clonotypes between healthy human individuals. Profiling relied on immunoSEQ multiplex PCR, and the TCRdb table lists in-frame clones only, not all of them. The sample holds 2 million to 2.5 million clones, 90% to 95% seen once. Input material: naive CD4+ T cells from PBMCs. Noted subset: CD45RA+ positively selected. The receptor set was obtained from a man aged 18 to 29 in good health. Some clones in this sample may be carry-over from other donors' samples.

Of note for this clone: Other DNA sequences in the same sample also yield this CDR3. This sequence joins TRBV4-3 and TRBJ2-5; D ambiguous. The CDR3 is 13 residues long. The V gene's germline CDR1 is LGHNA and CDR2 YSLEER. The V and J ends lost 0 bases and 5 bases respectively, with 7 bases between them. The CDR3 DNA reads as TGCGCCAGCAGCCAAGACTCAAGGGAGACCCAGTACTTC. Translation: CASSQDSRETQYF.

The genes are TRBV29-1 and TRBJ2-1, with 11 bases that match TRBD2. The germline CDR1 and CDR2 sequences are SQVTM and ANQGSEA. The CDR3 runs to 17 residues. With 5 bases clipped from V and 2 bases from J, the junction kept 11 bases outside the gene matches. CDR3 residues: CSVLGLAGGRAYNEQFF. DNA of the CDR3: TGCAGCGTTTTAGGGCTAGCGGGAGGCAGGGCCTACAATGAGCAGTTCTTC.

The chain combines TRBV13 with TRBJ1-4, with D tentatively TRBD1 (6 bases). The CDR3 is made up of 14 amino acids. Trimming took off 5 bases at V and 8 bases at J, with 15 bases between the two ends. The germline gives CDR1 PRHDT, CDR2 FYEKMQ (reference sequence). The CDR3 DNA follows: TGTGCCAGCAGCCTCCGGGACACCCGCGAAAAACTGTTTTTT. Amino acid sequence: CASSLRDTREKLFF.

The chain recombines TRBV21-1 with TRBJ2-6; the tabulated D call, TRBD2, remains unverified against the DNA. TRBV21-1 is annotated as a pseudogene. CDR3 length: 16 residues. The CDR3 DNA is TGTGCCAGCAGCACTATTCCCGTCTCTGGGGCCAACGTCCTGACTTTC. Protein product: CASSTIPVSGANVLTF.

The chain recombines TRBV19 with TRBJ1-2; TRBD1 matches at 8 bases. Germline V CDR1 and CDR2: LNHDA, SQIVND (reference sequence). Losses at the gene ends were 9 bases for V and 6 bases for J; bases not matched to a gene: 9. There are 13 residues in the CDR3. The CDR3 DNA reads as TGTGCCAGCCGGAGGGACAGGTCTGATGGCTACACCTTC. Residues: CASRRDRSDGYTF.

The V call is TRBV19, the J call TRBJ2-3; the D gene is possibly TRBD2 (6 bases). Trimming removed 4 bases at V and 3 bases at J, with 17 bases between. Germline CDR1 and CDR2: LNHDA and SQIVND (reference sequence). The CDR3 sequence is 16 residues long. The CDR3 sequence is CASSTLGARETDTQYF. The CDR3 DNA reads TGTGCCAGTAGTACCCTTGGGGCCCGGGAGACAGATACGCAGTATTTT.

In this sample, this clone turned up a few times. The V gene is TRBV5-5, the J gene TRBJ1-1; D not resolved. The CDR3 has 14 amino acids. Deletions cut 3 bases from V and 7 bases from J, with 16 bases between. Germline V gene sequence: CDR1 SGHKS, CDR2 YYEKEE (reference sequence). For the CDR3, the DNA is TGTGCCAGCAGCTCCCCTGTGCGCGCCAGTGAAGCTTTCTTT. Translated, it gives CASSSPVRASEAFF.

This CDR3 reads CASLGGMNTGELFF. Written as DNA, the CDR3 is TGTGCCAGCCTAGGCGGGATGAACACCGGGGAGCTGTTTTTT. The chain has TRBV19 and TRBJ2-2, with D maybe TRBD2 (6 bases). V was trimmed by 9 bases and J by 1 base, leaving 12 bases between them. Germline V lookup: CDR1 LNHDA, CDR2 SQIVND (reference sequence). The CDR3 runs 14 residues.

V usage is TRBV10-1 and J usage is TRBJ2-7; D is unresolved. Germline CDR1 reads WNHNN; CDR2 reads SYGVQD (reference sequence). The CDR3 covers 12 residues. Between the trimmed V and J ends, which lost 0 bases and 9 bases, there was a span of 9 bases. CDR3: CASSESLNVQYF. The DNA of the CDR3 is TGCGCCAGCAGTGAGTCCCTGAATGTGCAGTACTTC.

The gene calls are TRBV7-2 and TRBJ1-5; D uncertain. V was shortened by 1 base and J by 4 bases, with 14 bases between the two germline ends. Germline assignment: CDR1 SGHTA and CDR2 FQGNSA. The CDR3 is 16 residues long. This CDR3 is CASSLDPGSLNQPQHF. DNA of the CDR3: TGTGCCAGCAGCTTAGATCCGGGCTCGTTGAATCAGCCCCAGCATTTT. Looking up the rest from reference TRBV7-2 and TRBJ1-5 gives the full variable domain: GAGVSQSPSNKVTEKGKDVELRCDPISGHTALYWYRQSLGQGLEFLIYFQGNSAPDKSGLPSDRFSAERTGGSVSTLTIQRTQQEDSAVYLCASSLDPGSLNQPQHFGDGTRLSIL.

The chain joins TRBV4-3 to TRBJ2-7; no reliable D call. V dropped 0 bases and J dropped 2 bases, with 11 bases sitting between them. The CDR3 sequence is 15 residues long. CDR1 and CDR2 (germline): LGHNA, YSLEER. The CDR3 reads CASSQEGKTTYEQYF. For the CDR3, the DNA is TGCGCCAGCAGCCAAGAGGGGAAAACCACCTACGAGCAGTACTTC.

The CDR3 reads CASSPITGQPQHF. The CDR3 coding sequence is TGTGCCAGCAGCCCTATCACGGGTCAGCCCCAGCATTTT. This chain joins TRBV7-9 and TRBJ1-5; D gene uncertain. V lost 5 bases to trimming and J lost 6 bases, with 11 bases between them. The CDR3 spans 13 residues. Per the germline V gene, CDR1 is SEHNR and CDR2 is FQNEAQ (reference sequence).

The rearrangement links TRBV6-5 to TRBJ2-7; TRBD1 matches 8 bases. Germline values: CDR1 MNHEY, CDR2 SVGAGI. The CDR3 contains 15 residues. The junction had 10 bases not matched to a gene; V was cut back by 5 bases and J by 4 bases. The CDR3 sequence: CASSPGQGLVYEQYF. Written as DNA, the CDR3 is TGTGCCAGCAGTCCCGGACAGGGTTTAGTTTACGAGCAGTACTTC.

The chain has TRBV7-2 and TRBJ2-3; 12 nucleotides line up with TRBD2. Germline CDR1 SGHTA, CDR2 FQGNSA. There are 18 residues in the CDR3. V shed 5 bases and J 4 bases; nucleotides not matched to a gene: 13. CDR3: CASSPTSGRPWDADTQYF. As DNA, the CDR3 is TGTGCCAGCAGCCCTACTAGCGGGAGGCCCTGGGACGCAGATACGCAGTATTTT.

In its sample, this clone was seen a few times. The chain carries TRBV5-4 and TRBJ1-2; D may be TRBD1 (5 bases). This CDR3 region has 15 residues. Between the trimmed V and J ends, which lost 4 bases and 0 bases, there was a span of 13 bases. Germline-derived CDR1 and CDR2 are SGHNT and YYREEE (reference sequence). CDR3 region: CASSGQGVANYGYTF. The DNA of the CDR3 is TGTGCCAGCAGCGGGCAGGGTGTTGCTAACTATGGCTACACCTTC.

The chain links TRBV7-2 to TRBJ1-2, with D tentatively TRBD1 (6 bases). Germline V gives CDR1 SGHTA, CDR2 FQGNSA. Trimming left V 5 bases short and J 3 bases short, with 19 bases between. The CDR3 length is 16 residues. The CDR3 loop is CASSVETGVVYYGYTF. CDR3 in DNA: TGTGCCAGCAGCGTAGAGACAGGCGTGGTTTACTATGGCTACACCTTC.

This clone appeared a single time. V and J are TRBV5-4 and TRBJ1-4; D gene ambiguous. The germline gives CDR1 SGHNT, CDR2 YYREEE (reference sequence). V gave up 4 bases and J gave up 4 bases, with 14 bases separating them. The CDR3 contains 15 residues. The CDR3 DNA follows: TGTGCCAGCAGCCTAAAAACGGGCATTAATGAAAAACTGTTTTTT. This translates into CASSLKTGINEKLFF. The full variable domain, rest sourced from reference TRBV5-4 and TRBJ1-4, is ETGVTQSPTHLIKTRGQQVTLRCSSQSGHNTVSWYQQALGQGPQFIFQYYREEENGRGNFPPRFSGLQFPNYSSELNVNALELDDSALYLCASSLKTGINEKLFFGSGTQLSVL.

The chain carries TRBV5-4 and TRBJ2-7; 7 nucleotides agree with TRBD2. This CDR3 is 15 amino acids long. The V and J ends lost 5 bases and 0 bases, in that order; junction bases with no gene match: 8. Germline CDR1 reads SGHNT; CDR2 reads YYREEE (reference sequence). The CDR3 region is CASRDGLVPSYEQYF. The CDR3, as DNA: TGTGCCAGCAGAGACGGACTAGTCCCCTCCTACGAGCAGTACTTC.

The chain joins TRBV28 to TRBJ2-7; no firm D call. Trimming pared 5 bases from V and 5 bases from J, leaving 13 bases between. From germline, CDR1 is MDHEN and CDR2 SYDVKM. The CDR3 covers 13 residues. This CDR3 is CASSPPPLNEQYF. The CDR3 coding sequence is TGTGCCAGCAGTCCCCCTCCTCTCAACGAGCAGTACTTC.

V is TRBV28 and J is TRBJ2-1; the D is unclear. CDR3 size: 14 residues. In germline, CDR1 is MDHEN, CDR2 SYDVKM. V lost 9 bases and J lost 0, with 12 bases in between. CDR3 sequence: CASSTKSSYNEQFF. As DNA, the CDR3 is TGTGCCAGTTCGACAAAGAGCTCCTACAATGAGCAGTTCTTC.